This TCR beta chain was recovered during a study of T cell repertoires in cytomegalovirus infection. Study in general: The public TCR beta signatures pointed to both CMV infection and matching HLA type. General study results and limits: Individuals carrying CMV plus the relevant HLA were identified by cumulative frequency of public TCR beta families.

TCRdb re-called the reads through MiXCR, storing one row per CDR3 protein. The sample lists 500,000 to 600,000 distinct CDR3 sequences, approximately 15% seen once, with under 30% in the top ten. This clonotype has a count of ten or more. Its antigen is as yet unknown. The CDR3 sequence is 12 residues long. Germline assignment: CDR1 LGHNT and CDR2 FRNRAP. Deletions cut 1 base from V and 5 bases from J, with 6 bases between. This chain joins TRBV12-5 and TRBJ2-7; unclear D gene. Sequenced: CD8+ T cells from PBMCs. The receptor was derived from a human donor in good health (CMV status not recorded). Some clones in this sample may be carry-over from other donors' samples. CDR3 in DNA: TGTGCTAGTGGTTTGGCCTGGGACGAGCAGTACTTC. Residues: CASGLAWDEQYF.